Presented here are 28 T cell receptor beta chains from one specimen sequenced in a study of identical twins. TCRdb used MiXCR to reprocess the 5' RACE reads, holding one entry per CDR3 protein. Of under 900,000 distinct CDR3 sequences in the sample, approximately 13% were seen once. The same data also went into a second study, on yellow fever vaccine responses in identical twins.

The sequencing sample was made of PBMCs. These receptors were obtained from a woman aged 18-30 years in good health.

A few counts support this clonotype. The chain employs TRBV24-1 and TRBJ2-7, with TRBD1 as a possible D gene (6 bases). This CDR3 spans 13 amino acids. V lost 4 bases and J 7 bases, leaving 13 bases between the germline ends. Germline CDR1 and CDR2: KGHDR and SFDVKD. This CDR3 is CATSETTGLEQYF. The CDR3 region has the DNA TGTGCCACCAGTGAAACAACAGGGTTAGAGCAGTACTTC.

This chain connects TRBV6-5 to TRBJ1-2; the D gene is possibly TRBD1 (5 bases). CDR1 is MNHEY, CDR2 SVGAGI, per germline. This CDR3 has 17 residues. V was pared by 2 bases and J by 2 bases, with 18 bases between. DNA for the CDR3: TGTGCCAGCAGTTACAGGTCGCGGCGAGGGACCAACTATGGCTACACCTTC. Its protein product is CASSYRSRRGTNYGYTF.

This clonotype was counted at least ten times. The rearrangement uses TRBV11-2 and TRBJ2-5; maybe TRBD2 (5 bases). CDR1 SGHAT and CDR2 FQNNGV come from the germline V gene. There are 14 residues in the CDR3. V was cut by 1 base and J by 5 bases, with 11 bases left in between. CDR3 nucleotide sequence: TGTGCCAGCAGCTTAGGTACTAGTCCGGAGACCCAGTACTTC. Protein product: CASSLGTSPETQYF. Variable domain in full (rest from reference TRBV11-2 and TRBJ2-5): EAGVAQSPRYKIIEKRQSVAFWCNPISGHATLYWYQQILGQGPKLLIQFQNNGVVDDSQLPKDRFSAERLKGVDSTLKIQPAKLEDSAVYLCASSLGTSPETQYFGPGTRLLVL.

The chain couples TRBV12-3 or TRBV12-4 to TRBJ2-2; 8 nucleotides match TRBD1. The CDR3 has 17 residues. V lost 6 bases, J lost 2 bases, and 11 bases stayed unmatched. The chain's CDR3 is CASRILGQGGNTGELFF. The CDR3 nucleotides read TGTGCCAGCAGAATTCTCGGACAGGGAGGCAACACCGGGGAGCTGTTTTTT.

The V gene is TRBV24-1, the J gene TRBJ2-7; D is possibly TRBD1 (6 bases). CDR3 length equals 15 residues. Germline CDR1 reads KGHDR; CDR2 reads SFDVKD. V lost 4 bases to trimming and J lost 4 bases, with 16 bases between them. CDR3 amino acids: CATSDAKQGAYEQYF. In DNA form, the CDR3 reads TGTGCCACCAGTGACGCCAAACAGGGAGCTTACGAGCAGTACTTC.

The chain uses TRBV20-1 and TRBJ2-2; 10 positions agree with TRBD2. From germline, CDR1 is DFQATT and CDR2 SNEGSKA (reference sequence). The CDR3 length is 15 residues. Unmatched junction bases numbered 4, after V lost 6 bases and J lost 0 bases. The CDR3 spells CSAGGTSANTGELFF. The CDR3 nucleotides are TGCAGTGCGGGAGGGACTAGCGCGAACACCGGGGAGCTGTTTTTT.

This clonotype was observed at least ten times. The rearrangement links TRBV7-9 to TRBJ2-1, with 10 positions matching TRBD2. V lost 1 base to trimming and J lost 3 bases; unmatched junction nucleotides: 3. The CDR3 is made up of 16 amino acids. Germline CDR1 is SEHNR and CDR2 is FQNEAQ (reference sequence). CDR3 amino acids: CASSLGGLAHYNEQFF. For the CDR3, the DNA is TGTGCCAGCAGCTTAGGGGGACTAGCGCACTACAATGAGCAGTTCTTC.

The V and J genes are TRBV19 and TRBJ1-1, with 7 bases identical to TRBD1. Losses at the gene ends were 6 bases for V and 1 base for J; bases not matched to a gene: 8. The CDR3 contains 15 residues. Per the germline V gene, CDR1 is LNHDA and CDR2 is SQIVND (reference sequence). The CDR3 DNA is TGTGCCAGTAGGCTGACAGGGCCCACGAACACTGAAGCTTTCTTT. It encodes CASRLTGPTNTEAFF.

This chain links TRBV6-4 with TRBJ2-2; a weak D match, TRBD2 (6 bases). Germline CDR1 and CDR2: MRHNA and SNTAGT. V lost 8 bases and J 4 bases, leaving 17 bases between the germline ends. CDR3 length: 15 amino acids. CDR3 in amino acids: CASSDYPRSTGELFF. The CDR3 DNA reads TGTGCCAGCTCGGACTACCCTCGAAGCACCGGGGAGCTGTTTTTT.

This clonotype has more than one count but fewer than ten. The V and J genes are TRBV3-1 and TRBJ2-5; 8 bases line up with TRBD2. The V gene end was trimmed by 2 bases and the J gene end by 0 bases; junction bases not matched to a gene: 11. CDR3 size: 18 residues. Germline loops: CDR1 LGHDT, CDR2 YNNKEL (reference sequence). CDR3 in amino acids: CASSQFDFGRAYQETQYF. CDR3 nucleotides: TGTGCCAGCAGCCAATTTGACTTCGGGAGGGCCTACCAAGAGACCCAGTACTTC.

The rearrangement uses TRBV28 and TRBJ2-5; 8 bases fit TRBD1. The CDR3 is 16 amino acids. Germline V lookup: CDR1 MDHEN, CDR2 SYDVKM. After removal of 5 bases from V and 2 bases from J, the junction contained 10 bases not matched to a gene. The CDR3 DNA sequence: TGTGCCAGCAGTCCCTCCCAGGGGGCAAAACAAGAGACCCAGTACTTC. Its translation is CASSPSQGAKQETQYF.

The chain combines TRBV2 with TRBJ2-1; no clear D gene. This CDR3 spans 11 amino acids. Germline V gene data show CDR1 as SNHLY and CDR2 as FYNNEI. V shed 7 bases and J shed 8 bases, with 9 bases lying between them. CDR3 in amino acids: CASIERYEQFF. DNA of the CDR3: TGTGCCAGCATCGAAAGGTATGAGCAGTTCTTC. Based on the CDR3 plus reference TRBV2 and TRBJ2-1, the full variable domain is EPEVTQTPSHQVTQMGQEVILRCVPISNHLYFYWYRQILGQKVEFLVSFYNNEISEKSEIFDDQFSVERPDGSNFTLKIRSTKLEDSAMYFCASIERYEQFFGPGTRLTVL.

The V and J genes are TRBV20-1 and TRBJ2-3; tentatively, D is TRBD1 (6 bases). Between the trimmed V and J ends, which lost 3 bases and 0 bases, there was a span of 13 bases. Per germline, CDR1 DFQATT and CDR2 SNEGSKA (reference sequence). There are 15 residues in the CDR3. CDR3: CSASSRTESTDTQYF. CDR3 nucleotide sequence: TGCAGTGCTAGTTCAAGGACAGAAAGCACAGATACGCAGTATTTT.

This clonotype was counted between two and nine times. This sequence joins TRBV6-5 and TRBJ2-1, with 7 bases lining up with TRBD2. From germline, CDR1 is MNHEY and CDR2 SVGAGI. The CDR3 sequence is 15 residues long. J was trimmed by 6 bases and V by 0 bases; bases with no gene match: 5. CDR3 amino acids: CASSYSRASGNEQFF. The CDR3, as DNA: TGTGCCAGCAGTTACTCGAGAGCTAGCGGCAATGAGCAGTTCTTC.

This clonotype was counted only a few times. This chain links TRBV6-6 with TRBJ2-7; D is undetermined. The CDR3 is made up of 13 amino acids. CDR1 is MNHNY, CDR2 SVGAGI, per germline (reference sequence). V lost 7 bases and J 5 bases, leaving 15 bases between the germline ends. The chain's CDR3 is CASNPGQFHEQYF. CDR3 DNA: TGTGCCAGCAACCCGGGCCAATTCCACGAGCAGTACTTC.

Many counts were recorded for this clonotype. The chain has TRBV12-3 or TRBV12-4 and TRBJ2-3; TRBD2 is a possible D gene (5 bases). This CDR3 region has 16 residues. V lost 5 bases and J lost 0, with 15 bases in between. The CDR3 DNA follows: TGTGCCAGCAGTCCCCTCCTAGCAACTAGCACAGATACGCAGTATTTT. Protein product: CASSPLLATSTDTQYF.

This clonotype was observed at least ten times. J is TRBJ2-1 and V is TRBV5-1, with D unresolved. In germline, CDR1 is SGHRS, CDR2 YFSETQ. The germline V and J ends were trimmed by 0 bases and 6 bases, with 4 bases remaining between them. This CDR3 spans 12 amino acids. The DNA for the CDR3 is TGCGCCAGCAGCTTGGCCTTCAATGAGCAGTTCTTC. It is translated as CASSLAFNEQFF.

This clonotype was observed a handful of times. The rearrangement joins TRBV5-1 to TRBJ2-2; D is unresolved. The ends were cut back, 4 bases at V and 5 bases at J, with 27 bases in the middle. Germline lookup yields CDR1 SGHRS and CDR2 YFSETQ. The CDR3 extends over 19 amino acids. For the CDR3, the DNA is TGCGCCAGCAGCGCCCGTAGCCGTACCACTACTCTGGGGACCGGGGAGCTGTTTTTT. This translates into CASSARSRTTTLGTGELFF.

The CDR3 sequence is CASTSWGGAGETQYF. The CDR3 nucleotides read TGTGCCAGCACCTCATGGGGGGGGGCTGGTGAGACCCAGTACTTC. This rearrangement joins TRBV7-2 to TRBJ2-5; D may be TRBD2 (7 bases). There are 15 residues in the CDR3. CDR1 SGHTA and CDR2 FQGNSA come from the germline V gene. V was pared by 7 bases and J by 5 bases, with 20 bases between. The whole variable domain, filled in from reference TRBV7-2 and TRBJ2-5, reads GAGVSQSPSNKVTEKGKDVELRCDPISGHTALYWYRQSLGQGLEFLIYFQGNSAPDKSGLPSDRFSAERTGGSVSTLTIQRTQQEDSAVYLCASTSWGGAGETQYFGPGTRLLVL.

The chain uses TRBV4-1 and TRBJ2-3; 7 bases agree with TRBD2. The CDR3 spans 17 residues. V gave up 0 bases and J gave up 0 bases; unmatched junction bases: 6. Germline lookup yields CDR1 MGHRA and CDR2 YSYEKL. The CDR3 bases are TGCGCCAGCAGCCAAGAGGGACTACTGGGAAGCACAGATACGCAGTATTTT. This sequence encodes CASSQEGLLGSTDTQYF.

This clonotype was counted a few times. The chain is built from TRBV20-1 and TRBJ2-1; 10 bases map to TRBD2. Unmatched junction bases numbered 6, after V lost 0 bases and J lost 4 bases. The CDR3 has 16 amino acids. The germline V gene encodes CDR1 DFQATT and CDR2 SNEGSKA (reference sequence). CDR3: CSARDVAGGLYNEQFF. In DNA, the CDR3 is TGCAGTGCTAGAGATGTAGCGGGGGGCCTATACAATGAGCAGTTCTTC.

This clonotype was detected a few times. The V and J genes are TRBV24-1 and TRBJ1-2, with TRBD1 matching over 7 bases. The J segment lost 2 bases and the V segment lost 2 bases, leaving 4 bases of the junction unmatched. Per germline, CDR1 KGHDR and CDR2 SFDVKD. The length of the CDR3 is 15 residues. CDR3 region: CATSDSPTGNYGYTF. The DNA of the CDR3 is TGTGCCACCAGTGATTCCCCGACAGGGAACTATGGCTACACCTTC.

At least ten counts were recorded for this clonotype. The genes are TRBV6-1 and TRBJ2-2, with no clear D. The CDR3 runs to 14 residues. The germline V and J ends were trimmed by 7 bases and 3 bases, with 12 bases remaining between them. Germline lookup yields CDR1 MNHNS and CDR2 SASEGT. The CDR3 region has the DNA TGTGCCAGCATTCGGCCCCTCGACACCGGGGAGCTGTTTTTT. This gives the protein CASIRPLDTGELFF.

This clonotype was recorded only once. V usage is TRBV7-3 and J usage is TRBJ2-1; D remains ambiguous. The CDR3 is made up of 20 amino acids. The ends were cut back, 5 bases at V and 0 bases at J, with 26 bases in the middle. From germline, CDR1 is SGHTA and CDR2 FQGTGA. The CDR3 reads CASSPRPDGHLYLSYNEQFF. As DNA, the CDR3 is TGTGCCAGCAGCCCCCGGCCCGACGGGCACCTTTACCTCTCCTACAATGAGCAGTTCTTC.

There are a few counts of this clonotype. The chain links TRBV28 to TRBJ2-7, with D possibly called TRBD1 or TRBD2 (7 bases each). CDR1 is MDHEN and CDR2 is SYDVKM in the germline V gene. This CDR3 is built from 17 residues. V lost 4 bases and J lost 0, with 19 bases in between. DNA of the CDR3: TGTGCCAGCAGTTCCCCCGCCAGGGGGGGAAGCTCCTACGAGCAGTACTTC. The encoded protein is CASSSPARGGSSYEQYF.

A few counts support this clonotype. V and J are TRBV5-4 and TRBJ2-7, with a weak D call TRBD2 (5 bases). The germline V gene has CDR1 SGHNT and CDR2 YYREEE (reference sequence). The CDR3 has 13 amino acids. Trimming left V 1 base short and J 7 bases short, with 12 bases between. For the CDR3, the DNA is TGTGCCAGCAGCTTGACGGGAACAGCGGAGCAGTACTTC. Protein sequence: CASSLTGTAEQYF. The full variable domain, with the rest looked up from reference TRBV5-4 and TRBJ2-7, is ETGVTQSPTHLIKTRGQQVTLRCSSQSGHNTVSWYQQALGQGPQFIFQYYREEENGRGNFPPRFSGLQFPNYSSELNVNALELDDSALYLCASSLTGTAEQYFGPGTRLTVT.

This clonotype was seen only a few times. The CDR3 DNA reads as TGTGCCAGCAGCTCATATGGGACATTGAACACTGAAGCTTTCTTT. It yields the protein CASSSYGTLNTEAFF. The V gene is TRBV5-6, the J gene TRBJ1-1, with a possible D match to TRBD1 (6 bases). The CDR3 is 15 residues long. With 3 bases removed from V and 0 bases from J, the gap between germline ends came to 12 bases. CDR1 is SGHDT, CDR2 YYEEEE, per germline.

This clonotype was counted only a few times. The V gene is TRBV18, the J gene TRBJ2-7; maybe TRBD1 (6 bases). The CDR3 length is 13 residues. V was cut by 8 bases and J by 2 bases, with 13 bases left in between. Germline V gene data show CDR1 as KGHSH and CDR2 as LQKENI. Here the CDR3 DNA reads TGTGCCAGCACACGATCAGGGGCCTACGAGCAGTACGTC. Translated, it gives CASTRSGAYEQYV.